This T cell receptor (beta chain) was identified in a study of CD8+ T cells in alopecia areata. Study as a whole: Patients received oral tofacitinib, 5 to 10 mg twice daily, for moderate-to-severe alopecia areata. Patients took tofacitinib for 6 to 18 months, followed by 6 drug-free months. Findings of the study overall: Scalp specimens additionally yield sequences from normal skin's resident alphabeta T cells.

V was cut by 1 base and J by 6 bases, with 7 bases left in between. Germline CDR1 reads SNHLY; CDR2 reads FYNNEI. The CDR3 covers 13 residues. Alopecia areata patients provided lesional scalp punch biopsies and peripheral blood, both collected for the study. For this clone: Antigen specificity is unknown.

cDNA serving as the sequencing template came from extracted, reverse transcribed RNA. TCRdb's copy holds only in-frame clones and misses some; the assay was immunoSEQ multiplex PCR. The table shows about 130,000 clones, with roughly three fifths occurring only once. The genes are TRBV2 and TRBJ1-5; no clear D. The sequenced sample was CD4+ T cells sorted from blood, obtained at week 0. The origin of this receptor is a human donor with alopecia areata. The CDR3 DNA is TGTGCCAGCAGTGAAGTTGCGAGTCAGCCCCAGCATTTT. Amino acids: CASSEVASQPQHF.